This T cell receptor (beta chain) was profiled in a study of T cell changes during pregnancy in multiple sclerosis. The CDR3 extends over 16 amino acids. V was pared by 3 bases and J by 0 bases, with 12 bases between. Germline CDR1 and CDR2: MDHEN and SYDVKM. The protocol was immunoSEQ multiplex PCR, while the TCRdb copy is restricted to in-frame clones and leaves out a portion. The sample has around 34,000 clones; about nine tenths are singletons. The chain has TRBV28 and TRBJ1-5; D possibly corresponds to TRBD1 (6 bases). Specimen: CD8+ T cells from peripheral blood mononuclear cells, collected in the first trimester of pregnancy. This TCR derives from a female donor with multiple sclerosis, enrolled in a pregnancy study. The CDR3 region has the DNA TGTGCCAGCAGTTTGATCACAGGGCCTAGCAATCAGCCCCAGCATTTT. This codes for CASSLITGPSNQPQHF. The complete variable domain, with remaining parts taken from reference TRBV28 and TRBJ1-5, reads DVKVTQSSRYLVKRTGEKVFLECVQDMDHENMFWYRQDPGLGLRLIYFSYDVKMKEKGDIPEGYSVSREKKERFSLILESASTNQTSMYLCASSLITGPSNQPQHFGDGTRLSIL.